The T cell receptor beta chain described here comes from a study of blood T cell repertoires in COVID-19. Study at large: PBMCs, B-cell-depleted T cells, or T cells were the source of the cDNA or gDNA that made up the material.

The protocol was immunoSEQ multiplex PCR, while the TCRdb copy is restricted to in-frame clones and leaves out a portion. The repertoire holds nearly 200,000 clones, with approximately 87% as singletons. With V trimmed by 0 bases and J by 6 bases, 5 bases remained unmatched. Germline loops: CDR1 SGHRS, CDR2 YFSETQ. The CDR3 contains 17 residues. The material sequenced was peripheral blood. The chain has TRBV5-1 and TRBJ2-2; 13 nucleotides align to TRBD2. The clonotype originates from a woman aged 70-85 years with acute or convalescent COVID-19. CDR3: CASSLGGLAGVPGELFF. The CDR3 bases are TGCGCCAGCAGCTTGGGAGGACTAGCGGGAGTCCCCGGGGAGCTGTTTTTT. The full variable domain, completed using reference TRBV5-1 and TRBJ2-2, is KAGVTQTPRYLIKTRGQQVTLSCSPISGHRSVSWYQQTPGQGLQFLFEYFSETQRNKGNFPGRFSGRQFSNSRSEMNVSTLELGDSALYLCASSLGGLAGVPGELFFGEGSRLTVL.